This T cell receptor (beta chain) emerged from a study of OX40 agonist ivuxolimab in advanced cancers. Overall study findings and caveats: Determination of antigen specificity was not performed for the expanded peripheral T cells.

Some clones are missing from TCRdb's copy, which holds only in-frame ones; the method was immunoSEQ multiplex PCR. This sample has around 53,000 clones, with 86% found just once. The germline gives CDR1 MNHNY, CDR2 SVGAGI (reference sequence). The V gene lost 6 bases and the J gene lost 3 bases, with 15 bases spanning the gap. The CDR3 is made up of 15 amino acids. Regarding this clone: The antigen remains unidentified.

The J gene is TRBJ1-5, the V gene TRBV6-6, with D hard to call. Specimen: CD4+ or CD8+ T cells sorted from blood, collected in a trial of the OX40 agonist ivuxolimab. The TCR comes from an adult with an advanced solid tumor such as melanoma, head and neck, liver or kidney cancer. This chain's CDR3 is CASRPPGSDNQPQHF. CDR3 bases: TGTGCCAGCAGGCCACCCGGGTCGGACAATCAGCCCCAGCATTTT.